This T cell receptor (beta chain) was captured in a study of OX40 agonist ivuxolimab in advanced cancers. The table came from immunoSEQ multiplex PCR; TCRdb's copy has only in-frame clones and leaves some out. There are tens of thousands of clones in the sample; more than 75% occur only once, and nearly 0.55% lies in the top ten. The TCR was taken from an adult with an advanced solid tumor such as melanoma, head and neck, liver or kidney cancer. Sequences were derived from CD4+ or CD8+ T cells sorted from blood, sampled in a trial of the OX40 agonist ivuxolimab.

DNA of the CDR3: TGTGCCAGCAGTTACGCCCGACAGCGGGTGAACACTGAAGCTTTCTTT. Protein product: CASSYARQRVNTEAFF. The chain links TRBV6-5 to TRBJ1-1; a weak D match, TRBD1 (5 bases). The ends were cut back, 2 bases at V and 0 bases at J, with 13 bases in the middle. Germline V gives CDR1 MNHEY, CDR2 SVGAGI. The CDR3 covers 16 residues.